Below, 24 T cell receptor beta chains from the same sample are listed, as sequenced in a study of beta chain features in type 1 diabetes. Points from the study as a whole: All four CD4+ subsets of Type 1 diabetes patients contained TCRB CDR3s that were moderately but significantly shorter.

Of the isolated RNA, all was reverse transcribed, and so the sequenced material was expressed TCRB transcripts. TCRdb's table, derived via immunoSEQ multiplex PCR, lists solely in-frame clones and lacks some. The sample contains fewer than 300,000 clones, roughly 20% of which appear only once. Antigens for these TCRs are unknown. Sequencing was performed on naive CD4+ T cells from blood. These receptors originate from a woman between 40 and 55 years old with type 1 diabetes.

V gene TRBV30 combines with J gene TRBJ1-4, with TRBD1 matching 10 bases. V lost 5 bases, J lost 5 bases, and 5 bases stayed unmatched. CDR3 length: 14 residues. Per the germline V gene, CDR1 is GTSNPN and CDR2 is SVGIG (reference sequence). The CDR3 DNA follows: TGTGCCTGGTCTAAGGACAGGGGGAATGAAAAACTGTTTTTT. Protein product: CAWSKDRGNEKLFF.

This chain connects TRBV4-3 to TRBJ1-2; no clear D gene. Deletions cut 0 bases from V and 5 bases from J, with 13 bases between. The germline gives CDR1 LGHNA, CDR2 YSLEER. This CDR3 is built from 15 residues. The CDR3 spells CASSQDSAAGYGYTF. The CDR3 DNA sequence: TGCGCCAGCAGCCAAGATAGTGCAGCGGGATATGGCTACACCTTC.

This clone was detected only a few times. The chain uses TRBV4-3 and TRBJ1-5, with D unclear. Trimming pared 0 bases from V and 3 bases from J, leaving 12 bases between. The CDR3 extends over 16 amino acids. Germline V gene lookup returns CDR1 LGHNA and CDR2 YSLEER. In DNA, the CDR3 is TGCGCCAGCAGCCAAGAAATATCGGGGAACAATCAGCCCCAGCATTTT. Residues: CASSQEISGNNQPQHF.

The V call is TRBV30, the J call TRBJ1-5; D is perhaps TRBD1 (6 bases). V dropped 6 bases and J dropped 3 bases, with 15 bases sitting between them. The germline gives CDR1 GTSNPN, CDR2 SVGIG (reference sequence). The CDR3 spans 14 residues. The CDR3 spells CACAGGAINQPQHF. The CDR3 DNA follows: TGTGCCTGTGCGGGGGGGGCTATCAATCAGCCCCAGCATTTT.

The chain is built from TRBV7-9 and TRBJ2-5; TRBD2 matches 11 bases. The germline V gene has CDR1 SEHNR and CDR2 FQNEAQ (reference sequence). The CDR3 is made up of 15 amino acids. Losses at the gene ends were 4 bases for V and 2 bases for J; bases not matched to a gene: 3. The CDR3 sequence: CASSWTSGPQETQYF. The DNA for the CDR3 is TGTGCCAGCAGCTGGACTAGCGGGCCTCAAGAGACCCAGTACTTC.

In this sample, this clone turned up a few times. V and J are TRBV5-4 and TRBJ2-1, with TRBD1 as a possible D gene (5 bases). Per the germline V gene, CDR1 is SGHNT and CDR2 is YYREEE (reference sequence). The CDR3 covers 13 residues. Trimming pared 8 bases from V and 4 bases from J, leaving 13 bases between. Here the CDR3 DNA reads TGTGCCAGTGTCCGGCAGGGATACAATGAGCAGTTCTTC. Translation: CASVRQGYNEQFF.

The rearrangement links TRBV7-2 to TRBJ2-4, with D possibly being TRBD2 (6 bases). Germline V gives CDR1 SGHTA, CDR2 FQGNSA. The V gene lost 5 bases and the J gene lost 3 bases, with 11 bases spanning the gap. CDR3 length: 14 amino acids. CDR3 in amino acids: CASSPPGVKNIQYF. The CDR3 nucleotides are TGTGCCAGCAGCCCTCCGGGGGTCAAAAACATTCAGTACTTC.

This chain joins TRBV7-3 and TRBJ1-1; 9 positions match TRBD1. The CDR3 extends over 13 amino acids. V was pared by 2 bases and J by 11 bases, with 6 bases of the junction left unmatched. Germline lookup yields CDR1 SGHTA and CDR2 FQGTGA. The CDR3 loop reads CASSLGTGQGAFF. Here the CDR3 DNA reads TGTGCCAGCAGCTTAGGGACAGGGCAGGGTGCTTTCTTT.

This clone was seen a handful of times. The CDR3 nucleotides are TGTGCCAGCAGCCTCGGACCAGGGCCGATGGATAATGAAGCTTTCTTT. It translates to CASSLGPGPMDNEAFF. The J gene is TRBJ1-1, the V gene TRBV7-2, with D possibly being TRBD1 (5 bases). The germline V gene has CDR1 SGHTA and CDR2 FQGNSA. This CDR3 region has 16 residues. V lost 5 bases to trimming and J lost 7 bases, with 23 bases between them. The full variable domain, completed using reference TRBV7-2 and TRBJ1-1, is GAGVSQSPSNKVTEKGKDVELRCDPISGHTALYWYRQSLGQGLEFLIYFQGNSAPDKSGLPSDRFSAERTGGSVSTLTIQRTQQEDSAVYLCASSLGPGPMDNEAFFGQGTRLTVV.

V is TRBV5-4 and J is TRBJ2-5; D may be TRBD1 (6 bases). The CDR3 consists of 15 residues. Trimming shortened V by 0 bases and J by 1 base, and 10 bases separated the two germline ends. Germline V lookup: CDR1 SGHNT, CDR2 YYREEE (reference sequence). The CDR3 is CASSLAGQTQETQYF. The DNA for the CDR3 is TGTGCCAGCAGCTTGGCGGGACAAACCCAAGAGACCCAGTACTTC.

The chain has TRBV28 and TRBJ2-7; D possibly corresponds to TRBD1 (5 bases). The CDR3 has 12 residues. Germline V CDR1 and CDR2: MDHEN, SYDVKM. The V gene lost 5 bases and the J gene lost 3 bases, with 8 bases spanning the gap. The CDR3 spells CASSKTVYEQYF. In DNA form, the CDR3 reads TGTGCCAGCAGTAAGACAGTCTACGAGCAGTACTTC.

The chain couples TRBV11-3 to TRBJ2-7; 9 bases line up with TRBD1. This CDR3 is 14 amino acids long. The germline V gene encodes CDR1 SGHNT and CDR2 YENEEA. J gave up 4 bases and V 5 bases, and 6 bases lay outside the gene matches. The CDR3 here is CASSPGQGRYEQYF. In DNA form, the CDR3 reads TGTGCCAGCAGCCCCGGACAGGGGCGGTACGAGCAGTACTTC.

This clone has more than one count but fewer than ten. CDR3 loop: CASSEGGNEQFF. The CDR3 coding sequence is TGTGCCAGCAGTGAGGGGGGAAATGAGCAGTTCTTC. The V gene is TRBV2, the J gene TRBJ2-1; tentative D call: TRBD2 (6 bases). Trimming took off 3 bases at V and 7 bases at J, with 7 bases between the two ends. The CDR3 runs to 12 residues. Germline CDR1 SNHLY, CDR2 FYNNEI. Based on the CDR3 plus reference TRBV2 and TRBJ2-1, the full variable domain is EPEVTQTPSHQVTQMGQEVILRCVPISNHLYFYWYRQILGQKVEFLVSFYNNEISEKSEIFDDQFSVERPDGSNFTLKIRSTKLEDSAMYFCASSEGGNEQFFGPGTRLTVL.

The genes are TRBV4-1 and TRBJ1-1; tentative D call: TRBD1 (6 bases). The V end lost 1 base, the J end lost 3 bases, and 15 bases lay between the germline ends. The CDR3 is made up of 16 amino acids. Germline CDR1 MGHRA, CDR2 YSYEKL. The CDR3, as DNA: TGCGCCAGCAGCCAAGGGAGAGGAGGACAGTACACTGAAGCTTTCTTT. Translation gives CASSQGRGGQYTEAFF.

The chain carries TRBV7-2 and TRBJ1-5; D gene ambiguous. Per the germline V gene, CDR1 is SGHTA and CDR2 is FQGNSA. V was cut by 0 bases and J by 3 bases, with 6 bases left in between. The CDR3 length is 14 residues. This CDR3 is CASSLAGYNQPQHF. In DNA form, the CDR3 reads TGTGCCAGCAGCTTAGCCGGTTACAATCAGCCCCAGCATTTT. The whole variable domain, filled in from reference TRBV7-2 and TRBJ1-5, reads GAGVSQSPSNKVTEKGKDVELRCDPISGHTALYWYRQSLGQGLEFLIYFQGNSAPDKSGLPSDRFSAERTGGSVSTLTIQRTQQEDSAVYLCASSLAGYNQPQHFGDGTRLSIL.

The rearrangement joins TRBV30 to TRBJ2-1, with TRBD2 matching over 14 bases. Losses at the gene ends were 4 bases for V and 0 bases for J; bases not matched to a gene: 5. The germline CDR1 and CDR2 sequences are GTSNPN and SVGIG (reference sequence). This CDR3 contains 17 residues. CDR3 nucleotides: TGTGCCTGGAATGGACTAGCGGGAGGCAGCTCCTACAATGAGCAGTTCTTC. Protein sequence: CAWNGLAGGSSYNEQFF.

On this clone itself: This CDR3 is also generated by other DNA sequences in the sample. The chain couples TRBV7-3 to TRBJ2-1, with 9 bases lining up with TRBD2. The CDR3 contains 15 residues. Germline CDR1 reads SGHTA; CDR2 reads FQGTGA. Trimming took 3 bases from V and 2 from J; bases not matched to a gene: 2. The CDR3 reads CASSFQRGAYNEQFF. The CDR3 region has the DNA TGTGCCAGCAGCTTCCAGCGGGGGGCCTACAATGAGCAGTTCTTC.

The chain uses TRBV19 and TRBJ2-5, with D perhaps matching TRBD2 (6 bases). V lost 6 bases to trimming and J lost 0 bases, with 14 bases between them. The CDR3 is 15 residues long. Germline V gives CDR1 LNHDA, CDR2 SQIVND (reference sequence). The chain's CDR3 is CASSLGGEYQETQYF. The CDR3 DNA sequence: TGTGCCAGTAGCTTGGGAGGAGAGTACCAAGAGACCCAGTACTTC.

The chain carries TRBV29-1 and TRBJ1-5, with D possibly matching TRBD1 (5 bases). Germline CDR1 and CDR2: SQVTM and ANQGSEA. V shed 5 bases and J shed 6 bases, with 17 bases lying between them. The CDR3 runs 14 residues. The CDR3 protein is CSVRGTDDSQPQHF. The CDR3 nucleotides are TGCAGCGTTCGCGGGACGGACGACAGTCAGCCCCAGCATTTT.

The chain joins TRBV4-1 to TRBJ2-7, with 9 bases lining up with TRBD1. The CDR3 extends over 17 amino acids. From germline, CDR1 is MGHRA and CDR2 YSYEKL. The V gene end was trimmed by 2 bases and the J gene end by 2 bases; junction bases not matched to a gene: 10. This chain's CDR3 is CASSQPSSGTGTYEQYF. CDR3 nucleotide sequence: TGCGCCAGCAGCCAACCAAGCTCCGGGACAGGGACCTACGAGCAGTACTTC.

The CDR3 region is CASSVARDRETGANVLTF. CDR3 bases: TGTGCCAGCAGCGTAGCCCGGGACAGGGAAACTGGGGCCAACGTCCTGACTTTC. The genes are TRBV9 and TRBJ2-6; 9 bases are a match to TRBD1. The CDR3 is 18 amino acids. Germline V CDR1 and CDR2: SGDLS, YYNGEE. V lost 0 bases to trimming and J lost 2 bases; unmatched junction nucleotides: 6.

The chain recombines TRBV4-3 with TRBJ1-1; no reliable D call. Between the trimmed V and J ends, which lost 0 bases and 4 bases, there was a span of 9 bases. The CDR3 contains 14 residues. Germline V gene lookup returns CDR1 LGHNA and CDR2 YSLEER. In nucleotides, the CDR3 is TGCGCCAGCAGCCAAGATCTCCGAGCCACTGAAGCTTTCTTT. Translated, it gives CASSQDLRATEAFF.

This clone occurred a few times. The chain employs TRBV7-2 and TRBJ1-5; the D is unclear. Germline V gives CDR1 SGHTA, CDR2 FQGNSA. The length of the CDR3 is 13 residues. Trimming shortened V by 4 bases and J by 4 bases, and 8 bases separated the two germline ends. The DNA for the CDR3 is TGTGCCAGCAGCTCCCCAGGAAATCAGCCCCAGCATTTT. Its protein is CASSSPGNQPQHF.

The chain joins TRBV27 to TRBJ2-2, with no clear D. The germline gives CDR1 MNHEY, CDR2 SMNVEV (reference sequence). V shed 4 bases and J shed 4 bases, with 10 bases lying between them. The CDR3 length is 14 residues. The CDR3 sequence is CASSSWRSTGELFF. The CDR3 DNA reads TGTGCCAGCAGTTCGTGGAGAAGCACCGGGGAGCTGTTTTTT.